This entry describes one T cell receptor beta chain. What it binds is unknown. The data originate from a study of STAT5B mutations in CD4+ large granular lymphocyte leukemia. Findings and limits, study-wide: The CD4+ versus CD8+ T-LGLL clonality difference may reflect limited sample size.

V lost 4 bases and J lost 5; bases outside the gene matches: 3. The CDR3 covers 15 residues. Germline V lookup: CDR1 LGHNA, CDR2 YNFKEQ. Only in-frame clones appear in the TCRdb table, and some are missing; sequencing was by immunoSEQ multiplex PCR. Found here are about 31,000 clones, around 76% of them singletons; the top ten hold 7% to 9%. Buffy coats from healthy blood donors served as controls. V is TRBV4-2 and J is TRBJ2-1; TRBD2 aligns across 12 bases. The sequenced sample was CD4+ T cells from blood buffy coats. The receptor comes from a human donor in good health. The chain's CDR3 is CASSLRTSGDNEQFF. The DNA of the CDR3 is TGTGCCAGCAGCCTTCGGACTAGCGGGGACAATGAGCAGTTCTTC.